These T cell receptor beta chains were read from a single sample in a study of blood T cell repertoires in COVID-19. Some clones are missing from TCRdb's copy, which holds only in-frame ones; the method was immunoSEQ multiplex PCR. The profile shows nearly 350,000 clones, roughly 87% of them singletons. Sequenced sample: PBMCs or T cells enriched from blood (not recorded which). These receptors were obtained from a woman under 40 who had recovered from COVID-19. Each CDR3 is given with its conserved first and last residue. D genes are given only for firm matches. The size field is filled for only some rows; it gives once, few, many or a size class.

clone_size	v_call	j_call	d_call	cdr3_nt	cdr3_aa
once	TRBV11-2	TRBJ1-4	TRBD1	TGTGCCAGCAGCTCGCAGGGGGCGGTGGGTGAAAAACTGTTTTTT	CASSSQGAVGEKLFF
-	TRBV2	TRBJ1-4	TRBD1	TGTGCCAGCAGTGGATTGGAGGACAGGGGCCCTGTATCTGAAAAACTGTTTTTT	CASSGLEDRGPVSEKLFF
few	TRBV15	TRBJ1-2	-	TGTGCCACCAGCAGAGATCCGCAGAACTATGGCTACACCTTC	CATSRDPQNYGYTF
once	TRBV5-6	TRBJ1-2	TRBD1	TGTGCCAGCAGCTCTAACAGGGGTGGCTACACCTTC	CASSSNRGGYTF
-	TRBV6-6	TRBJ1-1	TRBD1	TGTGCCAGCAGTTACCCGGGACAGGGAATGGTTGAAGCTTTCTTT	CASSYPGQGMVEAFF
-	TRBV5-5	TRBJ2-3	TRBD1	TGTGCCAGCAGCCTGGGCGGGACAGGGGCAGATACGCAGTATTTT	CASSLGGTGADTQYF
-	TRBV29-1	TRBJ1-3	-	TGCAGCGTTGTTTGGCAGGGCCATAACACCATATATTTT	CSVVWQGHNTIYF
-	TRBV28	TRBJ2-5	TRBD1	TGTGCCAGCAGTTTAAAGGGGGCCTGGGTCGAGACCCAGTACTTC	CASSLKGAWVETQYF
once	TRBV6-2/TRBV6-3	TRBJ2-2	-	TGTGCCAGCAGTCCCCCGGGCGGAGGGGCGACCACCGGGGAGCTGTTTTTT	CASSPPGGGATTGELFF
-	TRBV9	TRBJ1-3	TRBD1	TGTGCCAGCAGCGCGGACAGGGGCTCTGGAAACACCATATATTTT	CASSADRGSGNTIYF
-	TRBV28	TRBJ1-2	TRBD1	TGTGCCAGCAGTTTGCAGGGGGAGTACTATGGCTACACCTTC	CASSLQGEYYGYTF
-	TRBV19	TRBJ1-1	-	TGTGCCAGTAGTACCTCCCCGGCAGGGAGGACTGAAGCTTTCTTT	CASSTSPAGRTEAFF
-	TRBV6-4	TRBJ2-1	TRBD2	TGTGCCAGCAGCACTAGCGGCTACAATGAGCAGTTCTTC	CASSTSGYNEQFF
-	TRBV27	TRBJ1-4	TRBD1	TGTGCCAGCAGTAACAGGGGCTTCACTAATGAAAAACTGTTTTTT	CASSNRGFTNEKLFF
-	TRBV30	TRBJ1-1	-	TGTGCCTGGAGGGGGAATACAGGGAAAACTGAAGCTTTCTTT	CAWRGNTGKTEAFF
-	TRBV12-5	TRBJ2-5	TRBD2	TGTGCTAGTGGTTTCATAGCGGGGGGGCAGGAGACCCAGTACTTC	CASGFIAGGQETQYF
once	TRBV27	TRBJ2-3	TRBD2	TGTGCCAGCAGTTTAGTCCAGGCTAGCGGGGCCCTACCCCTCACAGATACGCAGTATTTT	CASSLVQASGALPLTDTQYF
-	TRBV18	TRBJ2-7	-	TGTGCCAGCTCACCGGGGCCAGGGGGGTTCTACGAGCAGTACTTC	CASSPGPGGFYEQYF
-	TRBV4-3	TRBJ2-5	-	TGCGCCAGCAGCGGGCGAAACGGAGAGACCCAGTACTTC	CASSGRNGETQYF
few	TRBV14	TRBJ2-2	-	TGTGCCAGCAGCCAAGTTATTGGGAGGTCCGGGGAGCTGTTTTTT	CASSQVIGRSGELFF
-	TRBV5-6	TRBJ1-2	-	TGTGCCAGCAGCTTGGTGGAGGGTGGATATGGCTACACCTTC	CASSLVEGGYGYTF
-	TRBV25-1	TRBJ1-3	-	TGTGCCAGCATCGGTCTAGCTGGAAACACCATATATTTT	CASIGLAGNTIYF
-	TRBV4-3	TRBJ1-6	-	TGCGCCAGCAGCCCGGACAGCTCCTATAATTCACCCCTCCACTTT	CASSPDSSYNSPLHF
-	TRBV4-1	TRBJ2-2	TRBD1	TGCGCCAGCAGCCGTCGCACCGGACAGGCCGCGAACACCGGGGAGCTGTTTTTT	CASSRRTGQAANTGELFF
-	TRBV6-5	TRBJ2-2	TRBD1	TGTGCCAGCAGGGGGACAGGGGGCCGGGCCGGGGAGCTGTTTTTT	CASRGTGGRAGELFF
-	TRBV7-9	TRBJ2-2	-	TGTGCCAGCAGCCCAGGGGTTGGCACCGGGGAGCTGTTTTTT	CASSPGVGTGELFF
-	TRBV7-8	TRBJ1-1	TRBD1	TGTGCCAGCAGCCGACAGGGCAACATGAACACTGAAGCTTTCTTT	CASSRQGNMNTEAFF
-	TRBV9	TRBJ2-7	-	TGTGCCAGCAGCGTAGCTTGGGGGGGCACCTACGAGCAGTACTTC	CASSVAWGGTYEQYF
-	TRBV27	TRBJ2-3	TRBD2	TGTGCCAGCAGTTTAATTCGAGGGCTAGCGGGGAGCTCAGATACGCAGTATTTT	CASSLIRGLAGSSDTQYF
-	TRBV19	TRBJ2-1	-	TGTGCCAGTAGTGCCGGGACCTACAATGAGCAGTTCTTC	CASSAGTYNEQFF
once	TRBV28	TRBJ1-5	TRBD1	TGTGCCACCACGGTACCAGGGGGGAAGGGGGCCCAGCATTTT	CATTVPGGKGAQHF
-	TRBV28	TRBJ1-2	-	TGTGCCAGCAGTTTATGGGGGGACACCCCAGAGCACACCTTC	CASSLWGDTPEHTF
-	TRBV6-5	TRBJ2-7	-	TGTGCCAGCAGAAAATTCGACACCTCCTACGAGCAGTACTTC	CASRKFDTSYEQYF
-	TRBV27	TRBJ1-2	-	TGTGCCAGCAGTTTATACCCCAGCTATGGCTACACCTTC	CASSLYPSYGYTF
-	TRBV10-3	TRBJ2-2	TRBD1	TGTGCCATCAGTGAGTCGCATCTGGGACAGAGTAATACCGGGGAGCTGTTTTTT	CAISESHLGQSNTGELFF
-	TRBV3-1/TRBV3-2	TRBJ2-7	-	TGTGCCAGCAGCCAAGGGCTCTACGAGCAGTACTTC	CASSQGLYEQYF
-	TRBV2	TRBJ1-4	-	TGTGCCAGCAGTGCATCTGGGCCCAATGAAAAACTGTTTTTT	CASSASGPNEKLFF
-	TRBV6-5	TRBJ1-2	-	TGTGCCAGCAGCTATTTGCCGGGCTATGGCTACACCTTC	CASSYLPGYGYTF
-	TRBV2	TRBJ2-7	TRBD2	TGTGCCAGCACAGGAGCAGGGAGGGACGAGCAGTACTTC	CASTGAGRDEQYF
-	TRBV19	TRBJ1-1	-	TGTGCCAGTACCATCAACGGGGTTAACACTGAAGCTTTCTTT	CASTINGVNTEAFF
-	TRBV7-2	TRBJ1-2	-	TGTGCCAGCAGCTTAGCTAGCCAGGGGAGCAACTATGGCTACACCTTC	CASSLASQGSNYGYTF
-	TRBV5-1	TRBJ2-5	-	TGCGCCAGCAGCGTCGGGAGAACCCAAGAGACCCAGTACTTC	CASSVGRTQETQYF
-	TRBV7-9	TRBJ1-2	TRBD1	TGTGCCAGCTCAGGGGGACAGGCTTTTGGCTACACCTTC	CASSGGQAFGYTF
-	TRBV14	TRBJ2-7	TRBD2	TGTGCCAGCAGCCCTGGACTAGCTCGCGAGCAGTACTTC	CASSPGLAREQYF
-	TRBV15	TRBJ1-5	TRBD1	TGTGCCACCAGCAGAGATGATGGGACAGTGGATCAGCCCCAGCATTTT	CATSRDDGTVDQPQHF
-	TRBV2	TRBJ1-1	-	TGTGCCAGCAGTCTACGTCGCGGGAGGGACACTGAAGCTTTCTTT	CASSLRRGRDTEAFF
once	TRBV28	TRBJ2-3	-	TGTGCCACCAAAAAGAGGGCCAGATCAGATACGCAGTATTTT	CATKKRARSDTQYF
-	TRBV5-1	TRBJ2-1	TRBD2	TGCGCCAGCAGCTTGGTGACTAGCGGGGGCTACAATGAGCAGTTCTTC	CASSLVTSGGYNEQFF
-	TRBV25-1	TRBJ1-5	-	TGTGCCAGCAGTGAATCGTCAGGGCCCAATCAGCCCCAGCATTTT	CASSESSGPNQPQHF
-	TRBV19	TRBJ2-6	TRBD1	TGTGCCAGTAGTGCAGACCGGGACAGGGTGTTTAAAGGGGCCAACGTCCTGACTTTC	CASSADRDRVFKGANVLTF
-	TRBV27	TRBJ1-5	-	TGTGCCAGCAGTTTGGCAGGGGAGGGTCAGCCCCAGCATTTT	CASSLAGEGQPQHF